The entry below gives a single TCR beta chain sequence along with its context. The antigen remains undetermined. The record originates from a study of cytomegalovirus exposure and HLA in healthy donors. At the level of the study: Approximately 83 million unique TCRs from HLA-typed donors were held in an early data release.

This PCR relied on a set of 60 Vbeta primers and 13 Jbeta primers. Sequencing used immunoSEQ multiplex PCR; TCRdb keeps in-frame clones, though not all of them. The sample holds approximately 190,000 clones, more than 70% seen once. CDR3 length: 16 residues. Per the germline V gene, CDR1 is MNHEY and CDR2 is SMNVEV (reference sequence). Between the trimmed V and J ends, which lost 7 bases and 0 bases, there was a span of 16 bases. Study-level points and caveats: Among CMV-associated TCR beta chains, most appeared HLA-restricted in a later analysis. The authors listed 180 or so TCR beta chains as cytomegalovirus-associated.

Donors had nominal health at sampling but likely had unrecorded immune exposures. The material sequenced was PBMCs. The V call is TRBV27, the J call TRBJ2-1, with D possibly being TRBD2 (6 bases). The origin of this receptor is a man aged 40-49 years in good health and CMV-seropositive. In nucleotides, the CDR3 is TGTGCCAGCACCTATAGCGGACCGAGCTCCTACAATGAGCAGTTCTTC. Translation: CASTYSGPSSYNEQFF.